This T cell receptor (beta chain) was documented in a study of human T cells and chemical hapten exposure. Study summary: 2% DPC applied to a 2 cm by 2 cm arm area sensitized donors. Among samples, TCR yields varied mainly because of small differences in pooled library volume.

Germline V gene sequence: CDR1 DFQATT, CDR2 SNEGSKA (reference sequence). The CDR3 spans 14 residues. The V end lost 0 bases, the J end lost 1 base, and 9 bases lay between the germline ends. Time point noted: pre-sensitization, week 0. Sample treatment: therapeutic diphenylcyclopropenone sensitization with weekly scalp DPC. MiXCR, run by TCRdb on the RACE reads, gives a single entry per CDR3 protein. The sample records 62,000 or so distinct CDR3 sequences, 10% to 11% being singletons. This clonotype was seen only a few times. This TCR derives from a woman between 45 and 60 years old with alopecia areata. Some clones in this sample may be carry-over from other donors' samples. The V and J genes are TRBV20-1 and TRBJ1-1; D call uncertain. Sample: whole blood, taken in connection with sensitization to the hapten diphenylcyclopropenone (DPC). The CDR3 is CSAREPGWNTEAFF. The CDR3 DNA sequence: TGCAGTGCTAGAGAGCCCGGGTGGAACACTGAAGCTTTCTTT.